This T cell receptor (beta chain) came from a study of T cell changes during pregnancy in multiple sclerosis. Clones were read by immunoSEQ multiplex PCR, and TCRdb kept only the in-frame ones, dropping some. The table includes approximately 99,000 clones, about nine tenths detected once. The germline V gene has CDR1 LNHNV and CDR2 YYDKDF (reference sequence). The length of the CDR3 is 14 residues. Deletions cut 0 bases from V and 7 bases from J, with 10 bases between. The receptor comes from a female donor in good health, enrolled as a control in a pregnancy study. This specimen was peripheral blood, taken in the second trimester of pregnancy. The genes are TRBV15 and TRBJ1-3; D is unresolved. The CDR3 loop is CATSRDYHGNTIYF. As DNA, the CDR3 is TGTGCCACCAGCAGAGATTACCACGGGAACACCATATATTTT.